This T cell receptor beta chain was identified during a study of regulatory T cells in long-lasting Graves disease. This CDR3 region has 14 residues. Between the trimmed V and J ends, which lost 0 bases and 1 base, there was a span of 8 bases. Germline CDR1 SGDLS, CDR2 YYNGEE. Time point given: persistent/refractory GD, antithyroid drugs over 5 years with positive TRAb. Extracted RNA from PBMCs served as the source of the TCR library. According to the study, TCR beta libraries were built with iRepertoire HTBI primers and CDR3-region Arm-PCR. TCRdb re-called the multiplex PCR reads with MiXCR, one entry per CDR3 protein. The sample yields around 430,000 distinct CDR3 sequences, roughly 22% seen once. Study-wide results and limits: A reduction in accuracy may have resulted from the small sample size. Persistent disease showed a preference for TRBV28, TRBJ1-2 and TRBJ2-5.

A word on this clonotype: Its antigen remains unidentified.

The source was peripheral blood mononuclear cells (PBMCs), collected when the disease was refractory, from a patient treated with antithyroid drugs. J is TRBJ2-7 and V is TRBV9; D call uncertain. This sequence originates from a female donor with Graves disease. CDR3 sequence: CASSVAATSYEQYF. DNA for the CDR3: TGTGCCAGCAGCGTAGCTGCTACGTCCTACGAGCAGTACTTC.